The clone carrying this T cell receptor beta chain was seen more than once but under ten times. Its cognate antigen is unknown. The data stem from a study of cytomegalovirus exposure and HLA in healthy donors. Only in-frame clones appear in the TCRdb table, and some are missing; sequencing was by immunoSEQ multiplex PCR. The sample has some 110,000 clones, about 82% seen once. Study observations and caveats: High specificity and sensitivity for cytomegalovirus status were reported for the classifier.

Looked up from germline, CDR1 is LGHNA and CDR2 is YNFKEQ. Trimming took 1 base from V and 2 from J; bases not matched to a gene: 8. The CDR3 contains 18 residues. The chain combines TRBV4-2 with TRBJ2-7; 13 bases map to TRBD2. The sequenced sample consisted of PBMCs. This receptor was taken from a man younger than 35 in good health and CMV-seronegative. The CDR3, as DNA: TGTGCCAGCAGCCAAGGGGGAGGGACTAGCGGGAACCCCTACGAGCAGTACTTC. Residues: CASSQGGGTSGNPYEQYF.